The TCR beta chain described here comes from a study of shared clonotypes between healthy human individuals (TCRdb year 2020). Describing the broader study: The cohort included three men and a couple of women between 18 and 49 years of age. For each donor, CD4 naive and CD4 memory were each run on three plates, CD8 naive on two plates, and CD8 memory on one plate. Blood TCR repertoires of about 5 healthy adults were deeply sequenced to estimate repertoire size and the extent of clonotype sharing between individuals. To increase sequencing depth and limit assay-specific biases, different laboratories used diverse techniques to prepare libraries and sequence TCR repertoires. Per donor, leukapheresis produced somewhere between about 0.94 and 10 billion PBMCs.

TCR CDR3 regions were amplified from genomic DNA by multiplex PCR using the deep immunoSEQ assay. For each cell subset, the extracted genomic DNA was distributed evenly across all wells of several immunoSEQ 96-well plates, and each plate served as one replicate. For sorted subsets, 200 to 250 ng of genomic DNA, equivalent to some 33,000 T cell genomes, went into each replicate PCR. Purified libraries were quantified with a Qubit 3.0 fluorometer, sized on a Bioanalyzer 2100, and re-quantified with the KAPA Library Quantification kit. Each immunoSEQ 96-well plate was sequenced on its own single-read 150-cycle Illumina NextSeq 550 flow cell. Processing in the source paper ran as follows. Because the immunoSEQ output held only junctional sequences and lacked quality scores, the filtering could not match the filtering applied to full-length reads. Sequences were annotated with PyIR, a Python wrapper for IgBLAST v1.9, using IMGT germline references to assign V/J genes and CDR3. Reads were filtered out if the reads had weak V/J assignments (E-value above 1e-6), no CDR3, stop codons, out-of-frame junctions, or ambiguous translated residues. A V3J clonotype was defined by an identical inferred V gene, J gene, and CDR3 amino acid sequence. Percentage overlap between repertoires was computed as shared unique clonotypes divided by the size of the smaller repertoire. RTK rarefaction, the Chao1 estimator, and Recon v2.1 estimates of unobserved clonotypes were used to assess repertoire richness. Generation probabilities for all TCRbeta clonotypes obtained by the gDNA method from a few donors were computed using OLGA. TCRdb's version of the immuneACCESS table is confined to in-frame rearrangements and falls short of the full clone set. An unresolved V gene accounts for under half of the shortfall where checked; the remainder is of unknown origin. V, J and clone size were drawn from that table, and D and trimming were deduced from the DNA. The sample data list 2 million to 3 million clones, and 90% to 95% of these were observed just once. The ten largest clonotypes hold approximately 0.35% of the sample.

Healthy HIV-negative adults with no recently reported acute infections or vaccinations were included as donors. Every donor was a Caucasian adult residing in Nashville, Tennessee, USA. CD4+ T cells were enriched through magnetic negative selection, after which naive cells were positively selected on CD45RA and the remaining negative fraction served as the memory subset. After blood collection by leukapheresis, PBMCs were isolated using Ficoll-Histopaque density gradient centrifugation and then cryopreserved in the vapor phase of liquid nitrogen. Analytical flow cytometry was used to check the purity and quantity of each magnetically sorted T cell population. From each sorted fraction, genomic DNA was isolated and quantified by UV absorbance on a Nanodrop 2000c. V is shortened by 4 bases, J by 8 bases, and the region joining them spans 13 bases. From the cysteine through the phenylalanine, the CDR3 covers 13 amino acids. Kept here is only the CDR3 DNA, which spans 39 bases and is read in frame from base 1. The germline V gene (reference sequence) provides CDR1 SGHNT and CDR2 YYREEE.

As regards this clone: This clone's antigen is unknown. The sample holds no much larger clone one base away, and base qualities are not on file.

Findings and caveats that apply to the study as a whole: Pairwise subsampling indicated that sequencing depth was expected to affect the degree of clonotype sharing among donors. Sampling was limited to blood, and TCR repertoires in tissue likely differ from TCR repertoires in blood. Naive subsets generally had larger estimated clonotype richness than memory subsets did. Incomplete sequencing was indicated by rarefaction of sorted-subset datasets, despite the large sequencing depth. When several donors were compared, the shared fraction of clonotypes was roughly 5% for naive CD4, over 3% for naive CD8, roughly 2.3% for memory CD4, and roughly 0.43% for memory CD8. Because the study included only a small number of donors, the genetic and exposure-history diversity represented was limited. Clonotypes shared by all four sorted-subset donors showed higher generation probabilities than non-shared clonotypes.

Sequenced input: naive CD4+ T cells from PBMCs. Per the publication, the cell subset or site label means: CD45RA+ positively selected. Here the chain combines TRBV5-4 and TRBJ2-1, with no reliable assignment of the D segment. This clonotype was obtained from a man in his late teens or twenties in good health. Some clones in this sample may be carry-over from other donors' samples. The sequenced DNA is TGTGCCAGCAGCCCCGGACGGGCCGATGAGCAGTTCTTC. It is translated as CASSPGRADEQFF.